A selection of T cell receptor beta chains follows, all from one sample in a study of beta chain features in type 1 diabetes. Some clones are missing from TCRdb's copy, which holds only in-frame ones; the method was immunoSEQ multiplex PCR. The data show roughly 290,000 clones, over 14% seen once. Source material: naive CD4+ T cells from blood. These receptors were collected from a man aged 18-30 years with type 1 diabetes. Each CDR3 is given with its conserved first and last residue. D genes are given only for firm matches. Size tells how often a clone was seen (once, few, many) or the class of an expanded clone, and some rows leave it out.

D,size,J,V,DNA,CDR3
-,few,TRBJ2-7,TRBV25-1,TGTGCCGGGGGGAAGGATGCCTACGAGCAGTACTTC,CAGGKDAYEQYF
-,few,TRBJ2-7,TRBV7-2,TGTGCCAGCAGCTCCGGAGGCCTCTCCTACGAGCAGTACTTC,CASSSGGLSYEQYF
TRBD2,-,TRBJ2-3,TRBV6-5,TGTGCCAGCAGCTTCTCCGGGCGACTAGCTGATACGCAGTATTTT,CASSFSGRLADTQYF
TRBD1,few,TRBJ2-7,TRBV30,TGTGCCTGGACTTCCGGGACAGGGAGCTACGAGCAGTACTTC,CAWTSGTGSYEQYF
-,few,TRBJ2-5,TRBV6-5,TGTGCCAGCAAGAGGGGGACCCGAGAGACCCAGTACTTC,CASKRGTRETQYF
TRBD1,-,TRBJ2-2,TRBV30,TGTGCCTGGAGTGTCCAGGGGGCCACCGGGGAGCTGTTTTTT,CAWSVQGATGELFF
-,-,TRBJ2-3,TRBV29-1,TGCAGCGTTGCGATTAGGACGGGGGCAGATACGCAGTATTTT,CSVAIRTGADTQYF
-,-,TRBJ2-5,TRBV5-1,TGCGCCAGCAGCCGCGGGACTTCAAGCTTAGAGACCCAGTACTTC,CASSRGTSSLETQYF
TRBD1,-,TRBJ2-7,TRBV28,TGTGCCAGCAGCCCCGGGACAGGGTTGTACGAGCAGTACTTC,CASSPGTGLYEQYF
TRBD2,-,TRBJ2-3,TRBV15,TGTGCCACCCGGACTAGCGGACTAGATACGCAGTATTTT,CATRTSGLDTQYF
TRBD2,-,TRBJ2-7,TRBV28,TGTGCCAGCAGTTTAAGTCTAGCGGATGACGAGCAGTACTTC,CASSLSLADDEQYF
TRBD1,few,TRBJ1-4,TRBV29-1,TGCAGCGTCTCTGGACAGGGCAGTGAAAAACTGTTTTTT,CSVSGQGSEKLFF
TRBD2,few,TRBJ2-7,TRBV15,TGTGCCACCAGCAGAGGGACTAGCGGGTCCTACGAGCAGTACTTC,CATSRGTSGSYEQYF
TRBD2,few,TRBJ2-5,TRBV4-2,TGTGCCAGCAGCCCGCTCGGACTAGCGGGAGAGGAGACCCAGTACTTC,CASSPLGLAGEETQYF
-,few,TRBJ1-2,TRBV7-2,TGTGCCAGCAGCTTATTGGAGTATTCTGGCTACACCTTC,CASSLLEYSGYTF
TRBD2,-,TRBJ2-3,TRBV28,TGTGCCAGCAGTTTAGGCGGGAGTCGCACAGATACGCAGTATTTT,CASSLGGSRTDTQYF